This is a list of T cell receptor beta chains from one sample in a study of CXCR3-negative and CXCR3-positive naive CD8 T cells. Using the 5' RACE reads, TCRdb records one entry per CDR3 protein without DNA. This sample's clone table lists roughly 89,000 distinct CDR3 sequences. Sequenced material: naive CXCR3- CD8+ T cells from blood. Source of these receptors: a human donor in good health. Some clones in this sample may be carry-over from other donors' samples. CDR3s include the opening cysteine and the closing phenylalanine or tryptophan.

v_gene	j_gene	CDR3aa
TRBV11-2	TRBJ2-7	CASSGTGTGAYEQYF
TRBV7-9	TRBJ2-1	CASSFLRQTENEQFF
TRBV5-1	TRBJ1-1	CASSYAKTANTEAFF
TRBV15	TRBJ2-5	CATSMGLAGPRRSQYF
TRBV28	TRBJ2-1	CASSLSSWAGNEQFF
TRBV5-4	TRBJ2-7	CASSLHPESSYEQYF
TRBV28	TRBJ2-3	CASSFRLAIITDTQYF
TRBV28	TRBJ2-5	CASSFRRAQETQYF
TRBV6-5	TRBJ2-5	CAIQDRGRETQYF
TRBV9	TRBJ1-5	CASSVGVGWSNQPQHF
TRBV5-5	TRBJ2-3	CASSIWTGGMTDTQYF
TRBV12-3/TRBV12-4	TRBJ1-5	CASSSGTGANQPQHF
TRBV6-5	TRBJ2-5	CASSYLGIGGSQETQYF
TRBV2	TRBJ1-1	CASSDPTDTEAFF
TRBV9	TRBJ2-7	CASSGGTGYREQYF
TRBV28	TRBJ2-6	CASSLPQGAGANVLTF
TRBV29-1	TRBJ2-3	CSVEDLVAGFGTDTQYF
TRBV28	TRBJ1-6	CASSPMGVMSSYNSPLHF
TRBV7-9	TRBJ1-2	CASTVGLDGYTF
TRBV21-1	TRBJ2-2	CASGQGDTGELFF